This entry describes one T cell receptor beta chain. This specimen includes other DNA sequences encoding the same CDR3. Germline V gene lookup returns CDR1 SGDLS and CDR2 YYNGEE. The CDR3 is 15 residues long. V lost 3 bases and J lost 4; bases outside the gene matches: 4. The data were produced by immunoSEQ multiplex PCR, yet TCRdb's version contains in-frame clones alone and is incomplete. The sample holds 250,000 or so clones, around 84% seen once. This entry belongs to a study of blood T cell repertoires in COVID-19. The specimen was PBMCs or T cells enriched from blood (not recorded which). This rearrangement joins TRBV9 to TRBJ1-4; 9 bases align to TRBD1. The origin of this receptor is a woman between 50 and 59 years old who had been exposed to COVID-19. CDR3 DNA sequence: TGTGCCAGCAGCGCGCCGGGACAGGGTAATGAAAAACTGTTTTTT. Translated: CASSAPGQGNEKLFF.